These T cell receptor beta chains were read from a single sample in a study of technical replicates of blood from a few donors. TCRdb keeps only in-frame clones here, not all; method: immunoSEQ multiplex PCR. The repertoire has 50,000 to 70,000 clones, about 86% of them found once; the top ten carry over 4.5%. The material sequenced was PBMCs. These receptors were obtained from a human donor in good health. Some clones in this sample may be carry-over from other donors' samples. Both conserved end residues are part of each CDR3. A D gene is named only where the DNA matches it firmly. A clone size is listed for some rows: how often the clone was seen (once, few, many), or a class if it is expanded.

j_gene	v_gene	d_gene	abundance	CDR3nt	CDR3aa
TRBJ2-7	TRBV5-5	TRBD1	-	TGTGCCAGCAGCTTCGATGAGAGGACAGGGCCCCACGAGCAGTACTTC	CASSFDERTGPHEQYF
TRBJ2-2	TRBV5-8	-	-	TGTGCCAGCAGCCGGGGATTGGGGACCGGGGAGCTGTTTTTT	CASSRGLGTGELFF
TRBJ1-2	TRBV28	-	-	TGTGCCACCTGGACAGTGGGCGTAATGGGCTACACCTTC	CATWTVGVMGYTF
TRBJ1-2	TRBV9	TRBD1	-	TGTGCCAGCAGCGAGGGGGCGCGGGGCTACACCTTC	CASSEGARGYTF
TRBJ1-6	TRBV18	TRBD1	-	TGTGCCAGCTCACCTCGGACAGGCGATAATTCACCCCTCCACTTT	CASSPRTGDNSPLHF
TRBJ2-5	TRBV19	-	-	TGTGCCAGTAGTATGGGAGGGGGGACGCGAGAGACCCAGTACTTC	CASSMGGGTRETQYF
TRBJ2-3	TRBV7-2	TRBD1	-	TGTGCCAGCAGCCTGGGGGTAGGGGGCCCCACAGATACGCAGTATTTT	CASSLGVGGPTDTQYF
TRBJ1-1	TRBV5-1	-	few	TGCGCCAGCAGTTATGATCAGGGGCGCATGAACACTGAAGCTTTCTTT	CASSYDQGRMNTEAFF
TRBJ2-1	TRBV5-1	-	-	TGCGCCAGCAGCTTCAGCGGAGCCTACAATGAGCAGTTCTTC	CASSFSGAYNEQFF
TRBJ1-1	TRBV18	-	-	TGTGCCAGCTCACCGAGGGCGGCGGATGAAGCTTTCTTT	CASSPRAADEAFF
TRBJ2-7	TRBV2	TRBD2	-	TGTGCCAGCAGGACCCCCTCCGAGCGGGGGGCCTACGAGCAGTACTTC	CASRTPSERGAYEQYF
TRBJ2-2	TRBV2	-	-	TGTGCCAGCAGTGCGAACTCGCTCCCCGGGGAGCTGTTTTTT	CASSANSLPGELFF
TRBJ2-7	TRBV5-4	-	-	TGTGCCAGCAGCTCTGCAGGGTCCTACGAGCAGTACTTC	CASSSAGSYEQYF
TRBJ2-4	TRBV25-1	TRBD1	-	TGTGCCAGCAGTGAGGCGAGAGACAGGGAGGCCAAAAACATTCAGTACTTC	CASSEARDREAKNIQYF
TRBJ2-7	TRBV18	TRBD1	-	TGTGCCAGCTCACTTATGACAGGGCAGAGCTCCTACGAGCAGTACTTC	CASSLMTGQSSYEQYF
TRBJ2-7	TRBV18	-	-	TGTGCCAGCTCACTTCGACAGGAAATTACCTACGAGCAGTACTTC	CASSLRQEITYEQYF
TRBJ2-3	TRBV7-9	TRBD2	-	TGTGCCAGCAGTACGGGGGGGCGTTCCGATACGCAGTATTTT	CASSTGGRSDTQYF
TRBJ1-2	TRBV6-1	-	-	TGTGCCACCGGACAGCCATGGGACTATGGCTACACCTTC	CATGQPWDYGYTF
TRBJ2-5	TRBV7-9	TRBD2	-	TGTGCCAGCAGCAATGGACTAGCGGGGGTAGAGACCCAGTACTTC	CASSNGLAGVETQYF
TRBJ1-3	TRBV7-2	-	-	TGTGCCAGCAGCCTTCGGACACGGACGGACACCATATATTTT	CASSLRTRTDTIYF
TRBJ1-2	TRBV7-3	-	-	TGTGCCAGCAGCTTTTTTGAGAGGACAGACACCCCTAACTATGGCTACACCTTC	CASSFFERTDTPNYGYTF
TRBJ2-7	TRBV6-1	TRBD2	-	TGTGCCAGCAGTGAAGTGGCGGGGGACTACGAGCAGTACTTC	CASSEVAGDYEQYF
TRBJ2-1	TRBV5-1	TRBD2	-	TGCGCCAGCAGCAGGACTAGCGGGTCCTACAATGAGCAGTTCTTC	CASSRTSGSYNEQFF
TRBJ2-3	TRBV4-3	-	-	TGCGCCAGCAGCCAAGATGCCGGAGGTAATTCGGATACGCAGTATTTT	CASSQDAGGNSDTQYF
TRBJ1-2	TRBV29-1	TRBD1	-	TGCAGCGTTGCCTCCGGGACAGGGGCGTTCTATGGCTACACCTTC	CSVASGTGAFYGYTF
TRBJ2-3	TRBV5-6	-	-	TGTGCCAGCAGCTTCAGGGGAAGCACAGATACGCAGTATTTT	CASSFRGSTDTQYF
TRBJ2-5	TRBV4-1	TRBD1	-	TGCGCCAGCAGCCCAGCCGAGACAGGGCGTCAGACCCAGTACTTC	CASSPAETGRQTQYF
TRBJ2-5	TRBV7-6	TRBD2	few	TGTGCCAGCAGCCGGACGGGACTAGCCGCGGAGACCCAGTACTTC	CASSRTGLAAETQYF
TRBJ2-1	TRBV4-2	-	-	TGTGCCAGCAGCCAACACGGGGGGCCCGACAATGAGCAGTTCTTC	CASSQHGGPDNEQFF
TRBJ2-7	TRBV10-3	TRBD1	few	TGTGCCATCAGGGGGACAGGGCCAAGCTCCTACGAGCAGTACTTC	CAIRGTGPSSYEQYF
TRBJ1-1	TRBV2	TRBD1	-	TGTGCCAGCAGTGAGGGCCTCAGGGGGTTCGGGAACACTGAAGCTTTCTTT	CASSEGLRGFGNTEAFF
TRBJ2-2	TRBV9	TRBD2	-	TGTGCCAGCAGCGTTTCTGGTGCGGGGGCCGGGGAGCTGTTTTTT	CASSVSGAGAGELFF
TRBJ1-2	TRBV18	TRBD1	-	TGTGCCAGCTCACAACAGGGGGACAGTACCCTATATGGCTACACCTTC	CASSQQGDSTLYGYTF
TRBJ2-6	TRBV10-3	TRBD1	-	TGTGCCGCCCAGTCGGGACAGTCCCTTCCCGGGGCCAACGTCCTGACTTTC	CAAQSGQSLPGANVLTF
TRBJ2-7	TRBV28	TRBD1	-	TGTGCCAGCAGTTTAAACAGGGGGCGGCCCTCCGAGCAGTACTTC	CASSLNRGRPSEQYF
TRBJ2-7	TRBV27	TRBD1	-	TGTGCCAGCAGTTTATCGACAGGGGCAGACTACGAGCAGTACTTC	CASSLSTGADYEQYF